Listed below are T cell receptor beta chains from one sample, sequenced in a study of blood T cells in healthy people across ages. TCRdb re-analysed the 5' RACE reads in MiXCR, keeping a single row per CDR3 protein. The data contain some 1.8 million distinct CDR3 sequences, about 39% of them singletons. Sequenced material: blood. The receptors derive from a human donor in good health. Both conserved end residues are part of each CDR3. D genes are given only for firm matches.

V,D,CDR3
TRBV20-1,.,CSATDPSQGGATDTQDF
TRBV7-9,.,CASSDDWVRTEAFF
TRBV7-3,.,CASSPSRGVSTDTQYF
TRBV7-2,.,CASSLQGLDNEQFF
TRBV5-1,TRBD1,CASSQLQTGGSYEQYF
TRBV4-1,.,CASSQDHASWTEAFF
TRBV5-1,.,CASSRLVEGRGGYTF
TRBV11-2,TRBD2,CASSLPWGGYNEQFF
TRBV6-4,TRBD1,CASGFRDSFSSYEQYF
TRBV6-2/TRBV6-3,.,CASSYWRDGQYF
TRBV10-3,TRBD2,CASNDGGGFQETQYF
TRBV29-1,.,CSVGPGGVGPQHF
TRBV12-3/TRBV12-4,.,CASRYSLSDEQYF
TRBV4-1,.,CAGSRGEGQETQYF
TRBV2,.,CASIREEGGSDTQYF
TRBV7-8,TRBD1,CASSADRRGINEQFF
TRBV5-1,.,CASISFEVPDTQYF
TRBV12-5,.,CASGWDRNQPQHF
TRBV7-8,.,CASSLSPRGNEQYF
TRBV7-9,TRBD1,CASSLGRQGLADTQYF
TRBV12-3/TRBV12-4,TRBD1,CASSLIQGGQPQHF
TRBV12-3/TRBV12-4,.,CASRTSTGLPGQPQHF
TRBV7-9,.,CASSLTGISYNEQFF
TRBV7-2,.,CASSLWALDNEQFF
TRBV12-3/TRBV12-4,TRBD2,CASLLAGGPNEQFF
TRBV7-9,.,CASSEGSLQGKNIQYF
TRBV10-3,.,CAISESVGSGNQPQHF
TRBV5-6,TRBD1,CASSLLGTGVLNTEAFF
TRBV9,.,CASSIGPSSGELFF
TRBV7-3,.,CAGSPQGGGTLLREQYF
TRBV20-1,TRBD1,CSARDQRQGSYNEQFF
TRBV7-9,.,CASSREGGFTEAFF
TRBV29-1,.,CSVEVQSYEQYF
TRBV7-2,.,CASSPRPRGDTQYF
TRBV2,TRBD1,CASSGQGFSNEQFF
TRBV29-1,.,CSVESTGFYGYTF
TRBV25-1,.,CASSDSPHSYEQYF